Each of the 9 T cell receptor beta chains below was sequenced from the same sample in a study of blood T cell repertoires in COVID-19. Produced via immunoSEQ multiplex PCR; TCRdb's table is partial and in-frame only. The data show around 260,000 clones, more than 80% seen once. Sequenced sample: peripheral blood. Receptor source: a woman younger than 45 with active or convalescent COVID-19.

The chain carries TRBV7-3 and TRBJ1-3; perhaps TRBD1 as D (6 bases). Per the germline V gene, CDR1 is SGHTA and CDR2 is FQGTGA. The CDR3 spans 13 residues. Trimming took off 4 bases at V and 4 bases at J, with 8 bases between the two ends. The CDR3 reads CASSSGQGNTIYF. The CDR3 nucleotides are TGTGCCAGCAGCTCCGGACAGGGAAACACCATATATTTT.

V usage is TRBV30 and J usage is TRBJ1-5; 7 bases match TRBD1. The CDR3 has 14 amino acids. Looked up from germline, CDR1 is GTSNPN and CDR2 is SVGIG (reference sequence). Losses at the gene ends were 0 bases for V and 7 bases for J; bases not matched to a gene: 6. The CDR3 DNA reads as TGTGCCTGGAGTGTACGACAGGGAGCGCAGCCCCAGCATTTT. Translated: CAWSVRQGAQPQHF.

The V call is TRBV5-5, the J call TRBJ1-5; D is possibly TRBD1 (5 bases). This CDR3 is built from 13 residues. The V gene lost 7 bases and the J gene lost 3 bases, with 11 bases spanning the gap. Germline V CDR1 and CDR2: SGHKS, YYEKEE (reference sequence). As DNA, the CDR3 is TGTGCCAGCCGAGCAGGGCCCAATCAGCCCCAGCATTTT. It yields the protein CASRAGPNQPQHF.

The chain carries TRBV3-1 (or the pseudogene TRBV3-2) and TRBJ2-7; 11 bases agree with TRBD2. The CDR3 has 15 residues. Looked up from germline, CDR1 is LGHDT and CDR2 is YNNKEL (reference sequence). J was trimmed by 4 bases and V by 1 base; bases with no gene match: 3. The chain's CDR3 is CASSQVRLAGYEQYF. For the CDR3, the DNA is TGTGCCAGCAGCCAAGTTCGACTAGCGGGGTACGAGCAGTACTTC.

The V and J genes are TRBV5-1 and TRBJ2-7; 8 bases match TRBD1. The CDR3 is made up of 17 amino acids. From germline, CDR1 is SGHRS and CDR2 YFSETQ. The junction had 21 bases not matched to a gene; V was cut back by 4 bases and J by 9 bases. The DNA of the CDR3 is TGCGCCAGCAGCCCGAGAGGGCCGGGACAGGCCTTCACGGGGCAGTACTTC. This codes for CASSPRGPGQAFTGQYF.

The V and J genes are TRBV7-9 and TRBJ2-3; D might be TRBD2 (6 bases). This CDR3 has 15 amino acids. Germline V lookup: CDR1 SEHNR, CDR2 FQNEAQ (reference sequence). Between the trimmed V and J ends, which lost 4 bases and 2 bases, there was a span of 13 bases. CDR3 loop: CASSSLSGPTDTQYF. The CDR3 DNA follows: TGTGCCAGCAGCTCACTTAGCGGTCCCACAGATACGCAGTATTTT.

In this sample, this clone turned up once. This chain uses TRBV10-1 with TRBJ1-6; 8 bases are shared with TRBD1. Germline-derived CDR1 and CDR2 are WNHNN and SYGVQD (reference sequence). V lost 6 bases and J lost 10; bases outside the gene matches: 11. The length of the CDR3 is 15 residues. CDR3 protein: CASRTPTGGGSPLHF. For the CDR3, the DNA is TGCGCCAGCAGGACCCCAACAGGGGGAGGATCACCCCTCCACTTT.

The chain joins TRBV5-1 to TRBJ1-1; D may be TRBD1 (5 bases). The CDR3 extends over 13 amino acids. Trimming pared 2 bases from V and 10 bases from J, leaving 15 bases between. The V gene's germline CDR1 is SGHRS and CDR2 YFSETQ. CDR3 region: CASSFQGYGGAFF. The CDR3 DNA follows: TGCGCCAGCAGCTTTCAGGGATATGGCGGAGCTTTCTTT. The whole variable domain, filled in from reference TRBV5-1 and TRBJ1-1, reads KAGVTQTPRYLIKTRGQQVTLSCSPISGHRSVSWYQQTPGQGLQFLFEYFSETQRNKGNFPGRFSGRQFSNSRSEMNVSTLELGDSALYLCASSFQGYGGAFFGQGTRLTVV.

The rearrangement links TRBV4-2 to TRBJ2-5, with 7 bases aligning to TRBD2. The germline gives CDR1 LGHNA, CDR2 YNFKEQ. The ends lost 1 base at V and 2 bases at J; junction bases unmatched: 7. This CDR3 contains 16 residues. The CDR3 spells CASSQAPRGVQETQYF. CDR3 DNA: TGTGCCAGCAGCCAAGCCCCCCGGGGGGTACAAGAGACCCAGTACTTC.